The present TCR beta chain was sequenced within a study of T-cell memory formation after mild COVID-19. The CDR3 has 16 amino acids. V shed 5 bases and J 6 bases; nucleotides not matched to a gene: 14. CDR1 SGHTA and CDR2 FQGNSA come from the germline V gene. From the 5' RACE reads, TCRdb called clonotypes with MiXCR, one entry per CDR3 protein. In the table there are 250,000 to 300,000 distinct CDR3 sequences, under 20% of which are singletons. This clonotype was picked up many times. Sequenced sample: PBMCs or a T cell subset sorted from them (not recorded which). The sequence was collected from a man between 18 and 35 years old who had mild COVID-19 (a few samples of this study predate the infection). Cell type and time point are not known. V and J are TRBV7-2 and TRBJ2-3, with 7 bases fitting TRBD2. The DNA of the CDR3 is TGTGCCAGCAGCCCCGTTCCGGGGTGGGGAGGGGATACGCAGTATTTT. This codes for CASSPVPGWGGDTQYF.